This TCR beta chain is drawn from a study of blood T cell repertoires in COVID-19. Libraries were prepared by immunoSEQ multiplex PCR; TCRdb keeps only in-frame clonotypes and omits some of them. This sample has roughly 240,000 clones, with 85% found just once. Trimming took off 5 bases at V and 3 bases at J, with 10 bases between the two ends. The CDR3 consists of 14 residues. Germline V CDR1 and CDR2: SGHTA, FQGTGA. The receptor's source is a man in his forties or fifties with COVID-19, enrolled during active disease. The chain carries TRBV7-3 and TRBJ2-2; no clear D. What was sequenced was peripheral blood. The CDR3 loop reads CASSVSRDTGELFF. The CDR3 nucleotides are TGTGCCAGCAGCGTTAGTCGGGACACCGGGGAGCTGTTTTTT. The complete variable domain, with remaining parts taken from reference TRBV7-3 and TRBJ2-2, reads GAGVSQTPSNKVTEKGKYVELRCDPISGHTALYWYRQSLGQGPEFLIYFQGTGAADDSGLPNDRFFAVRPEGSVSTLKIQRTERGDSAVYLCASSVSRDTGELFFGEGSRLTVL.